The clone carrying this TCR beta chain was found once. TCR beta VDJ combinations and CDR3 sequences were profiled from genomic DNA. TCRdb processed the reads anew with MiXCR; each CDR3 protein has one entry. The profile covers roughly 300,000 distinct CDR3 sequences, with 45% to 70% appearing a single time and 6.5% to 10% taken by the ten largest. This record comes from a study of CD8+CD57+ T cells in acquired aplastic anemia. The overall study: Sorted CD4+ plus CD8+ cells gave DNA averaging around 3.2 ug.

The germline gives CDR1 SGHRS, CDR2 YFSETQ. Deletions cut 3 bases from V and 2 bases from J, with 12 bases between. This CDR3 contains 14 residues. The source of this sequence is a human donor with severe aplastic anemia or a healthy control (not recorded which). Sequencing input: sorted CD4+, CD8+, or CD8+CD57+ T cells (not recorded which) from PBMCs. The chain combines TRBV5-1 with TRBJ2-7; D could derive from TRBD1 or TRBD2 (5 bases each). The CDR3 DNA reads as TGCGCCAGCAGCTCCGGGACCAACACCTACGAGCAGTACTTC. Encoded protein: CASSSGTNTYEQYF.